This note documents a single TCR beta chain sequence. Its target is not known. Here immunoSEQ multiplex PCR was the method, and the copy in TCRdb shows in-frame clones only, minus some. Counted here are about 76,000 clones, roughly 85% occurring once; the ten biggest clones make up 38%. Roughly 1.8 micrograms of genomic DNA came from cryopreserved PBMCs for TCR beta libraries. This record comes from a study of cytotoxic CD8 clonotypes in ibrutinib-treated CLL. Whole-study findings and limits: Public clonotypes, an uncommon group, contracted or remained stable on treatment.

This receptor was identified in a human donor with chronic lymphocytic leukemia. The sample here was PBMCs, taken after 24 months of ibrutinib treatment.

The CDR3 DNA is TGTGCCAGCAACCTCCGCGGGGGGACTAGCGGCACCGGGGAGCTGTTTTTT. Translation gives CASNLRGGTSGTGELFF. V gene TRBV11-2 combines with J gene TRBJ2-2; TRBD2 agrees at 11 bases. J lost 4 bases, V lost 7 bases, and 11 bases had no gene match. The CDR3 is 17 amino acids. Per germline, CDR1 SGHAT and CDR2 FQNNGV.